One and the same sample provided the 29 T cell receptor beta chains below, sequenced in a study of blood T cell repertoires in COVID-19. Assay: immunoSEQ multiplex PCR; the TCRdb copy retains only in-frame clones and omits some. The sample consists of tens of thousands of clones, roughly 86% of them appearing once. Sequencing was done on a sample of peripheral blood. These receptors were collected from a man aged 35 to 55 with COVID-19, enrolled during active disease.

The V call is TRBV5-1, the J call TRBJ2-2; weak D call: TRBD2 (5 bases). This CDR3 spans 15 amino acids. V gave up 0 bases and J gave up 10 bases, with 16 bases separating them. Germline V gene sequence: CDR1 SGHRS, CDR2 YFSETQ. This CDR3 is CASSLDTEVITELFF. The CDR3 DNA reads TGCGCCAGCAGCTTGGACACGGAGGTGATCACGGAGCTGTTTTTT.

The chain couples TRBV28 to TRBJ2-6; D not resolved. There are 14 residues in the CDR3. Germline loops: CDR1 MDHEN, CDR2 SYDVKM. V was pared by 4 bases and J by 2 bases, with 6 bases between. The CDR3 sequence: CASSSRAGANVLTF. In nucleotides, the CDR3 is TGTGCCAGCAGTTCCCGAGCTGGGGCCAACGTCCTGACTTTC.

The gene calls are TRBV11-2 and TRBJ2-3, with 8 bases fitting TRBD2. The CDR3 runs 16 residues. The trim removed 2 bases at V and 1 base at J, leaving 5 bases unmatched. Germline values: CDR1 SGHAT, CDR2 FQNNGV. CDR3 sequence (DNA): TGTGCCAGCAGCTTATTCTCCGGGGGGGGCACAGATACGCAGTATTTT. It yields the protein CASSLFSGGGTDTQYF. The full variable domain, rest sourced from reference TRBV11-2 and TRBJ2-3, is EAGVAQSPRYKIIEKRQSVAFWCNPISGHATLYWYQQILGQGPKLLIQFQNNGVVDDSQLPKDRFSAERLKGVDSTLKIQPAKLEDSAVYLCASSLFSGGGTDTQYFGPGTRLTVL.

The chain combines TRBV4-2 with TRBJ1-3, with 9 bases matching TRBD1. Unmatched junction bases numbered 15, after V lost 1 base and J lost 8 bases. Germline V gene data show CDR1 as LGHNA and CDR2 as YNFKEQ. The CDR3 totals 18 residues. The DNA of the CDR3 is TGTGCCAGCAGCCAAGGACCCCTCCACAGGGGGCGGGTAGACACCATATATTTT. Its protein is CASSQGPLHRGRVDTIYF.

The chain has TRBV5-4 and TRBJ2-3, with 8 bases matching TRBD2. The ends lost 3 bases at V and 7 bases at J; junction bases unmatched: 10. The CDR3 has 15 residues. Germline CDR1 and CDR2: SGHNT and YYREEE (reference sequence). The CDR3 is CASSSPPGGPNTQYF. CDR3 DNA sequence: TGTGCCAGCAGCTCGCCTCCGGGGGGGCCGAATACGCAGTATTTT. The full variable domain, with the rest looked up from reference TRBV5-4 and TRBJ2-3, is ETGVTQSPTHLIKTRGQQVTLRCSSQSGHNTVSWYQQALGQGPQFIFQYYREEENGRGNFPPRFSGLQFPNYSSELNVNALELDDSALYLCASSSPPGGPNTQYFGPGTRLTVL.

This sequence joins TRBV30 and TRBJ1-2; 8 nucleotides line up with TRBD1. The CDR3 sequence is 14 residues long. CDR1 is GTSNPN and CDR2 is SVGIG in the germline V gene (reference sequence). Losses at the gene ends were 0 bases for V and 4 bases for J; bases not matched to a gene: 4. The CDR3, as DNA: TGTGCCTGGAGTGTCCAGGGGGCGGGCTATGGCTACACCTTC. Amino acid sequence: CAWSVQGAGYGYTF.

DNA of the CDR3: TGTGCCAGCAGCCAAGGGGCCTTCGACAATGAGCAGTTCTTC. It codes for CASSQGAFDNEQFF. The chain recombines TRBV4-2 with TRBJ2-1; no clear D. The V end was cut by 1 base, the J end by 5 bases, with 9 bases between. Germline loops: CDR1 LGHNA, CDR2 YNFKEQ. The CDR3 totals 14 residues.

The V and J genes are TRBV2 and TRBJ2-3; maybe TRBD1 (5 bases). Germline V gene lookup returns CDR1 SNHLY and CDR2 FYNNEI. Trimming stripped 6 bases from V and 6 bases from J, with 7 bases between. The CDR3 consists of 11 residues. The CDR3 nucleotides are TGTGCCAGCAGGTCAGGGGATACGCAGTATTTT. This sequence encodes CASRSGDTQYF.

The CDR3, as DNA: TGTGCCAGCAGTTACCTTAGGGGACAGGGGAATCGCAATCAGCCCCAGCATTTT. This gives the protein CASSYLRGQGNRNQPQHF. This chain uses TRBV6-2 or TRBV6-3 with TRBJ1-5, with 10 bases that match TRBD1. This CDR3 contains 18 residues. Trimming took 2 bases from V and 2 from J; bases not matched to a gene: 9. Germline CDR1 reads MNHEY; CDR2 reads SVGEGT.

This clone appeared a few times. The rearrangement links TRBV5-1 to TRBJ1-3; D unresolved. Per the germline V gene, CDR1 is SGHRS and CDR2 is YFSETQ. V was clipped by 0 bases and J by 4 bases, with 5 bases between them. This CDR3 is 13 amino acids long. The CDR3 DNA reads TGCGCCAGCAGCTTGGAGGAGGGAAACACCATATATTTT. Its translation: CASSLEEGNTIYF.

A remark on this clone: This sample includes further DNA sequences coding for the same CDR3. The chain joins TRBV5-6 to TRBJ1-2; D is undetermined. Germline loops: CDR1 SGHDT, CDR2 YYEEEE. The CDR3 contains 12 residues. V lost 3 bases to trimming and J lost 4 bases, with 7 bases between them. The CDR3 nucleotides read TGTGCCAGCAGCTCCGGGTCCTATGGCTACACCTTC. It translates to CASSSGSYGYTF.

V gene TRBV7-2 combines with J gene TRBJ2-2, with a weak D call TRBD1 (5 bases). V was cut by 6 bases and J by 0 bases, with 8 bases left in between. The CDR3 is 14 amino acids. Germline V gives CDR1 SGHTA, CDR2 FQGNSA. CDR3 nucleotides: TGTGCCAGCAGAGACAGAACGAACACCGGGGAGCTGTTTTTT. Translating it yields CASRDRTNTGELFF.

The genes are TRBV28 and TRBJ1-2, with TRBD1 identical over 7 bases. V dropped 10 bases and J dropped 5; count of bases not matched to a gene: 10. Germline V gene lookup returns CDR1 MDHEN and CDR2 SYDVKM. The CDR3 spans 13 residues. The CDR3 sequence: CATTRRDRYGYTF. The CDR3 DNA sequence: TGTGCCACCACCCGCCGGGACAGATATGGCTACACCTTC.

This clone was observed once. The chain uses TRBV10-2 and TRBJ1-2; the D is unclear. From germline, CDR1 is WSHSY and CDR2 SAAADI. There are 14 residues in the CDR3. V was clipped by 0 bases and J by 7 bases, with 12 bases between them. The CDR3 loop is CASSESTGTSGYTF. Here the CDR3 DNA reads TGCGCCAGCAGTGAGTCGACGGGTACGTCTGGCTACACCTTC.

The chain is built from TRBV7-9 and TRBJ1-4; D might be TRBD1 (5 bases). This CDR3 contains 16 residues. The germline CDR1 and CDR2 sequences are SEHNR and FQNEAQ (reference sequence). V was shortened by 1 base and J by 8 bases, with 17 bases between the two germline ends. The CDR3 region is CASSLDLVREGEKLFF. CDR3 in DNA: TGTGCCAGCAGCTTAGACCTCGTCAGGGAGGGGGAAAAACTGTTTTTT.

Concerning this clone: At the DNA level, this CDR3 is encoded by other sequences in the same sample as well. V gene TRBV19 combines with J gene TRBJ1-1; D is possibly TRBD1 (6 bases). The germline V gene has CDR1 LNHDA and CDR2 SQIVND (reference sequence). Trimming shortened V by 6 bases and J by 1 base, and 15 bases separated the two germline ends. This CDR3 contains 15 residues. For the CDR3, the DNA is TGTGCCAGTAGACCCCAGACAGGTTCGAACACTGAAGCTTTCTTT. Protein product: CASRPQTGSNTEAFF.

This chain connects TRBV7-2 to TRBJ2-1, with 7 bases lining up with TRBD1. The CDR3 is 15 amino acids. Trimming took 3 bases from V and 4 from J; bases not matched to a gene: 6. Per the germline V gene, CDR1 is SGHTA and CDR2 is FQGNSA. The CDR3 nucleotides read TGTGCCAGCAGCTTCGGGACAGCCCTTTACAATGAGCAGTTCTTC. Its translation: CASSFGTALYNEQFF.

The J gene is TRBJ2-3, the V gene TRBV6-2 or TRBV6-3; D possibly corresponds to TRBD2 (6 bases). V was pared by 2 bases and J by 6 bases, with 18 bases between. The CDR3 extends over 16 amino acids. Germline V CDR1 and CDR2: MNHEY, SVGEGT. The CDR3 nucleotides are TGTGCCAGCAGTTACCTCGGGACTGCGGTCGGGGATACGCAGTATTTT. This gives the protein CASSYLGTAVGDTQYF.

The chain employs TRBV11-3 and TRBJ2-3, with TRBD1 identical over 9 bases. After removal of 4 bases from V and 3 bases from J, the junction contained 2 bases not matched to a gene. Germline V gene data show CDR1 as SGHNT and CDR2 as YENEEA. The length of the CDR3 is 14 residues. The CDR3 reads CASSSQGATDTQYF. CDR3 bases: TGTGCCAGCAGCTCACAGGGGGCGACAGATACGCAGTATTTT. Combining the CDR3 with reference TRBV11-3 and TRBJ2-3 gives the whole variable domain EAGVVQSPRYKIIEKKQPVAFWCNPISGHNTLYWYLQNLGQGPELLIRYENEEAVDDSQLPKDRFSAERLKGVDSTLKIQPAELGDSAVYLCASSSQGATDTQYFGPGTRLTVL.

The V gene is TRBV29-1, the J gene TRBJ2-1; 11 nucleotides agree with TRBD2. Germline loops: CDR1 SQVTM, CDR2 ANQGSEA. V lost 6 bases, J lost 5 bases, and 9 bases stayed unmatched. This CDR3 is built from 15 residues. The CDR3 spells CSVARLAGPNNEQFF. DNA for the CDR3: TGCAGCGTCGCAAGACTAGCGGGGCCGAACAATGAGCAGTTCTTC.

The J gene is TRBJ2-1, the V gene TRBV6-5; D is undetermined. V was clipped by 2 bases and J by 8 bases, with 7 bases between them. The V gene's germline CDR1 is MNHEY and CDR2 SVGAGI. The CDR3 totals 12 residues. CDR3 nucleotide sequence: TGTGCCAGCAGTTACCGTTCGGATGAGCAGTTCTTC. This codes for CASSYRSDEQFF.

The chain employs TRBV11-2 and TRBJ2-3, with 7 bases that match TRBD2. J lost 1 base, V lost 5 bases, and 12 bases had no gene match. The CDR3 totals 17 residues. Germline V gene lookup returns CDR1 SGHAT and CDR2 FQNNGV. CDR3 amino acids: CASSVPQRGWGTDTQYF. CDR3 coding DNA: TGTGCCAGCAGCGTCCCTCAGCGGGGATGGGGCACAGATACGCAGTATTTT.

The J gene is TRBJ1-5, the V gene TRBV6-6; D ambiguous. CDR3 length equals 14 residues. Germline V lookup: CDR1 MNHNY, CDR2 SVGAGI (reference sequence). Trimming removed 5 bases from V and 0 bases from J, with 8 bases in between. The CDR3 spells CASSSLYSNQPQHF. In nucleotides, the CDR3 is TGTGCCAGCAGTAGCTTATATAGCAATCAGCCCCAGCATTTT.

The chain uses TRBV6-5 and TRBJ2-2, with D perhaps TRBD1 (5 bases). The germline V gene has CDR1 MNHEY and CDR2 SVGAGI. V gave up 6 bases and J gave up 8 bases, with 13 bases separating them. There are 13 residues in the CDR3. The CDR3 coding sequence is TGTGCCAGCAGGATCCAGGGTAGGGGGGAGCTGTTTTTT. Amino acids: CASRIQGRGELFF.

This chain uses TRBV6-1 with TRBJ1-5; D is undetermined. The CDR3 has 13 amino acids. The germline V gene encodes CDR1 MNHNS and CDR2 SASEGT. The germline V and J ends were trimmed by 3 bases and 7 bases, with 10 bases remaining between them. The CDR3 DNA reads as TGTGCCAGCAGTGAGAGAAGGGAGCAGCCCCAGCATTTT. Its translation is CASSERREQPQHF.

This chain uses TRBV7-9 with TRBJ2-5, with 9 bases fitting TRBD2. Losses at the gene ends were 3 bases for V and 5 bases for J; bases not matched to a gene: 4. The CDR3 covers 14 residues. In germline, CDR1 is SEHNR, CDR2 FQNEAQ (reference sequence). CDR3 residues: CASSFSGGRETQYF. CDR3 nucleotide sequence: TGTGCCAGCAGCTTTAGCGGGGGTAGGGAGACCCAGTACTTC. Based on the CDR3 plus reference TRBV7-9 and TRBJ2-5, the full variable domain is DTGVSQNPRHKITKRGQNVTFRCDPISEHNRLYWYRQTLGQGPEFLTYFQNEAQLEKSRLLSDRFSAERPKGSFSTLEIQRTEQGDSAMYLCASSFSGGRETQYFGPGTRLLVL.

This clone was picked up one time. The chain is built from TRBV28 and TRBJ2-7, with unresolved D. Trimming removed 11 bases at V and 7 bases at J, with 21 bases between. CDR1 MDHEN and CDR2 SYDVKM come from the germline V gene. This CDR3 spans 13 amino acids. CDR3: CAGQPEATREQYF. DNA for the CDR3: TGTGCCGGTCAACCCGAGGCGACGCGGGAGCAGTACTTC.

The chain is built from TRBV24-1 and TRBJ2-5; perhaps TRBD1 as D (5 bases). The CDR3 is made up of 15 amino acids. Germline V gene sequence: CDR1 KGHDR, CDR2 SFDVKD. Trimming took 9 bases from V and 0 from J, leaving 16 bases between them. CDR3 amino acids: CATQIELGHQETQYF. For the CDR3, the DNA is TGTGCCACCCAGATCGAATTGGGGCACCAAGAGACCCAGTACTTC.

The V and J genes are TRBV11-2 and TRBJ2-3; D is ambiguous. Per germline, CDR1 SGHAT and CDR2 FQNNGV. The CDR3 contains 13 residues. Trimming cost V 1 base and J 2 bases, with 4 bases left between them. The CDR3 DNA reads TGTGCCAGCAGCTTAGGCGCCACAGATACGCAGTATTTT. Its protein is CASSLGATDTQYF.